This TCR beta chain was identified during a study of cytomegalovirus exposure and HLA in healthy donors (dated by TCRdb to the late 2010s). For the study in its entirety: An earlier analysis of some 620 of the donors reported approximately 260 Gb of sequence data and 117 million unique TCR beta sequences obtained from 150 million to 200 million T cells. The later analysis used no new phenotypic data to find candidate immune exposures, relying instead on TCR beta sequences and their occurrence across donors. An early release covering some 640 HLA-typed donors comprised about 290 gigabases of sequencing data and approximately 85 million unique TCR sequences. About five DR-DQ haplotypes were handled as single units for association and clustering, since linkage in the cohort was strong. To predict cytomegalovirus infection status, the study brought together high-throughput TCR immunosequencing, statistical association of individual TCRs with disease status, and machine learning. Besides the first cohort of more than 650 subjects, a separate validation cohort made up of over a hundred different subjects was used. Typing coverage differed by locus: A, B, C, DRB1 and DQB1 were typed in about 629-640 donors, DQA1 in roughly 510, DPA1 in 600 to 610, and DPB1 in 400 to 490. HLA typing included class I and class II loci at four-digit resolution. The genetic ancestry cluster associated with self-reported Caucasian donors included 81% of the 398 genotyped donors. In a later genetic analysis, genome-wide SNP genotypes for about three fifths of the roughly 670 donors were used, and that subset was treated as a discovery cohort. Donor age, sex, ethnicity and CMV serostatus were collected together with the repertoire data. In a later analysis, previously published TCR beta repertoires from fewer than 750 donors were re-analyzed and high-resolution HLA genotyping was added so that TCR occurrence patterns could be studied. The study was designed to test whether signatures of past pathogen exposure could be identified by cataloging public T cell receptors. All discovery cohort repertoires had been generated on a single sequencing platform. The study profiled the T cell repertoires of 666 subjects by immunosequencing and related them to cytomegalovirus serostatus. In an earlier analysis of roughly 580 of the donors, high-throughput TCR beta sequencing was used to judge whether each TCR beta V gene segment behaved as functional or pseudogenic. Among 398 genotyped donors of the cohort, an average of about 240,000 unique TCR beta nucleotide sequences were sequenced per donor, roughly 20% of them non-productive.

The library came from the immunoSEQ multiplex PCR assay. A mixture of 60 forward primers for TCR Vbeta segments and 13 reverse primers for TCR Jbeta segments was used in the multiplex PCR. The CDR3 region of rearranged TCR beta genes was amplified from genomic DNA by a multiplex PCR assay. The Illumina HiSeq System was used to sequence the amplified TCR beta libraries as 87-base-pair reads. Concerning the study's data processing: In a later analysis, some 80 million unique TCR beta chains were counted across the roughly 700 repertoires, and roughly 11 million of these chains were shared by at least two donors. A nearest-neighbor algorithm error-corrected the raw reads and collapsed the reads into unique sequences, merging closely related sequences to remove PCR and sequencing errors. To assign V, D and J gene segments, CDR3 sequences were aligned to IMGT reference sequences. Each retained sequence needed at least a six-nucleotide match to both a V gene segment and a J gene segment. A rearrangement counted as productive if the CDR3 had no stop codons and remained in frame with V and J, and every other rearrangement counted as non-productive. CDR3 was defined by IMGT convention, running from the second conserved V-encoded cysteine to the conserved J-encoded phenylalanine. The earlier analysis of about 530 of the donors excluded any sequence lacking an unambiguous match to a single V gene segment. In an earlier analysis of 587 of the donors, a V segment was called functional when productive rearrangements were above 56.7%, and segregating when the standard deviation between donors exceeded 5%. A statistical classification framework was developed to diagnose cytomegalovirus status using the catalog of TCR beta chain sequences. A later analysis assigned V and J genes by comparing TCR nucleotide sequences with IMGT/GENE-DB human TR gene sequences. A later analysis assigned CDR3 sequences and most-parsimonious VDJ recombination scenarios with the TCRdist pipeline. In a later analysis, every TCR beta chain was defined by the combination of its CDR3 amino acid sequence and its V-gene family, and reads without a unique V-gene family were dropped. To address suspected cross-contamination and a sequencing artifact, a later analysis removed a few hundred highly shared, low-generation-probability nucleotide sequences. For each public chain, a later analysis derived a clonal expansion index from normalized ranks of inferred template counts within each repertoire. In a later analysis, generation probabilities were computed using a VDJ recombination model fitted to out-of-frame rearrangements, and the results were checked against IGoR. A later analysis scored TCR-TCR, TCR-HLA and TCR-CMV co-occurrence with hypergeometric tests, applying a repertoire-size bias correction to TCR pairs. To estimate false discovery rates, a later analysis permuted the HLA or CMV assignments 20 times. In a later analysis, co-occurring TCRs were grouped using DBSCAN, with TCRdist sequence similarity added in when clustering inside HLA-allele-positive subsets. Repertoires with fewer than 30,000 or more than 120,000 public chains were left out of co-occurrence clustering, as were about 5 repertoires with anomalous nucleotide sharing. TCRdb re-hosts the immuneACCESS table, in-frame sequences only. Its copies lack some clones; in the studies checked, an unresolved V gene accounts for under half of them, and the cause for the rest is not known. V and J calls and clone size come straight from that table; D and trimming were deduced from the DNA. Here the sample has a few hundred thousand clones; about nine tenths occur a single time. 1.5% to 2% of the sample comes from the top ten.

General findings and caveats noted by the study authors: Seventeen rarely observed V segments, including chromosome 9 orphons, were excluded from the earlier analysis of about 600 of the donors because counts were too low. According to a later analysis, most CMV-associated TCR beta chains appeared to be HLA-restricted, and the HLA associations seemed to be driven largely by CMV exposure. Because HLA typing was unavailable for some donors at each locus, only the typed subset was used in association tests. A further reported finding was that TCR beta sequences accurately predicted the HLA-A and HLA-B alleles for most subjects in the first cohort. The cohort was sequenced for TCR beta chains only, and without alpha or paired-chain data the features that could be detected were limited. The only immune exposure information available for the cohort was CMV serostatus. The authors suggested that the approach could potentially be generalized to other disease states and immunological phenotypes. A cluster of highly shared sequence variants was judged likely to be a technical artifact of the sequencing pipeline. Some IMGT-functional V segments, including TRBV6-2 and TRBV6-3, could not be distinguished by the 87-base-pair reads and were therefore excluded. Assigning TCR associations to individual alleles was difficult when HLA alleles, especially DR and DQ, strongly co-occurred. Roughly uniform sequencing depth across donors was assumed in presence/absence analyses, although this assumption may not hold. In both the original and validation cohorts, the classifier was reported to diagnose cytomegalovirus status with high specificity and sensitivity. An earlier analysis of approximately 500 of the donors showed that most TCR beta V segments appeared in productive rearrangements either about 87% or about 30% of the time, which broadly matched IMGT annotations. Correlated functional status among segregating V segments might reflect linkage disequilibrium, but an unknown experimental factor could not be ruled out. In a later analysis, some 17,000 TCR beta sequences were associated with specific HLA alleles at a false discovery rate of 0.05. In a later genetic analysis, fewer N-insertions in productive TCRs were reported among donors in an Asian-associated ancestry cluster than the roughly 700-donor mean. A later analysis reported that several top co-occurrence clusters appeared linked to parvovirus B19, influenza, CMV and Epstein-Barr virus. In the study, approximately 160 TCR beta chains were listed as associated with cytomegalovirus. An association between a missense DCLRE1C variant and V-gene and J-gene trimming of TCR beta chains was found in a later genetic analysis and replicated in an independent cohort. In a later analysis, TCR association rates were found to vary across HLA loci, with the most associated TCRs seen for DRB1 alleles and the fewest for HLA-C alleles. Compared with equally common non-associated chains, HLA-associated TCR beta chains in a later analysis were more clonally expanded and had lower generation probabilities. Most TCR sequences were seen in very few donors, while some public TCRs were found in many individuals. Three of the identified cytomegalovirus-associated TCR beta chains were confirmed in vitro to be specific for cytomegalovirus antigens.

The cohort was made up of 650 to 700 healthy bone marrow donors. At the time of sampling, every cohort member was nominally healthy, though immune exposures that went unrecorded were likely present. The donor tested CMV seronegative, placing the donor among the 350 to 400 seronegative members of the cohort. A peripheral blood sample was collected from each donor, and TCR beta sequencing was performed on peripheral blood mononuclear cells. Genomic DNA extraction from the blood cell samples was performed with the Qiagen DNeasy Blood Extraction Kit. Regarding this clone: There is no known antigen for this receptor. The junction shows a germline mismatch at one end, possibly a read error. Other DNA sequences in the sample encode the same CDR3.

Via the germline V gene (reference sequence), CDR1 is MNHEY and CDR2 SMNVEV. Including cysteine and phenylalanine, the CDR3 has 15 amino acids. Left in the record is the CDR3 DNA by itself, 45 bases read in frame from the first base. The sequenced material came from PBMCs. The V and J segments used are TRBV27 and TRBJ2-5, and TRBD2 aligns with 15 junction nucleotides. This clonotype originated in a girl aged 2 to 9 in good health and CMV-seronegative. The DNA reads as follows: TGTGCCAGCCGGACTAGCGGGGGGGAAGGCGAGACTCAGTACTTC. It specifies CASRTSGGEGETQYF.